This record looks at one T cell receptor (beta chain) sequence and its context. Its specificity is unknown. Sequenced by immunoSEQ multiplex PCR; TCRdb stores in-frame clones only, minus some. The sample lists about 62,000 clones; 70% to 80% were seen once. This entry belongs to a study of radiotherapy plus CTLA-4 blockade in lung cancer. At the level of the study: Across the patients, objective responses occurred in approximately 20%, and disease control in 30% to 35%.

Lung cancer patients with chemo-refractory metastatic non-small-cell disease were given focal radiation plus CTLA-4 blockade with ipilimumab. J lost 2 bases, V lost 9 bases, and 7 bases had no gene match. In germline, CDR1 is MNHEY, CDR2 SMNVEV (reference sequence). The CDR3 contains 14 residues. Points from the study as a whole: Peripheral blood showed expansion of tumor-derived TCR clones after radiotherapy and ipilimumab.

This sequence was found in a human donor with non-small cell lung cancer who had a complete response to radiotherapy plus ipilimumab. This specimen was peripheral blood, taken from a patient treated with radiotherapy plus ipilimumab. The gene calls are TRBV27 and TRBJ2-3, with 8 bases that match TRBD2. The CDR3 DNA is TGTGCCAGACGGCGGGAGGCCCTCACAGATACGCAGTATTTT. This gives the protein CARRREALTDTQYF.